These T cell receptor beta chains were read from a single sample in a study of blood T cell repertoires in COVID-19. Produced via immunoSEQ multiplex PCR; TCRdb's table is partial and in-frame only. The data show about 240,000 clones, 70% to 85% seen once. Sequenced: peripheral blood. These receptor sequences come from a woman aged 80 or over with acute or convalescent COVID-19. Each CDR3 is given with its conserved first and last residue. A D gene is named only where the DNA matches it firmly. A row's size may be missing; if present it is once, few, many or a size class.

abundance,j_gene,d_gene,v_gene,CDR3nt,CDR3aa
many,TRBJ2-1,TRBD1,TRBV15,TGTGCCACCAGCAGGGGACAGGAAGGGAATGAGCAGTTCTTC,CATSRGQEGNEQFF
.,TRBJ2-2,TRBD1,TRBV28,TGTGCCAGCAGAGGGGGACAGGGGGCGGCCACCGGGGAGCTGTTTTTT,CASRGGQGAATGELFF
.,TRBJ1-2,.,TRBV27,TGTGCCAGCAGCACTTCAGGGAGGGGCAACTATGGCTACACCTTC,CASSTSGRGNYGYTF
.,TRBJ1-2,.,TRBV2,TGTGCCAGCAGTGAAGGGGGAGACTATGGCTACACCTTC,CASSEGGDYGYTF
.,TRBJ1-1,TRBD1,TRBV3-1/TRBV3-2,TGTGCCAGCACTCCGGGACAGGGGGCCCCCTGGGCTGAAGCTTTCTTT,CASTPGQGAPWAEAFF
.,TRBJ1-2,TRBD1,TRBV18,TGTGCCAGCTCGCGGGACAGCGACTATGGCTACACCTTC,CASSRDSDYGYTF
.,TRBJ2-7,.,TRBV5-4,TGTGCCAGCAGCTTTGGAGACAGAACCTACGAGCAGTACTTC,CASSFGDRTYEQYF
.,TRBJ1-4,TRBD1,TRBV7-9,TGTGCCAGCAGCTTAGACAGGGGGAATGAAAAACTGTTTTTT,CASSLDRGNEKLFF
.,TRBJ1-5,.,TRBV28,TGTGCCAGCAGTAGACACGGCGGGGTTAGCAATCAGCCCCAGCATTTT,CASSRHGGVSNQPQHF
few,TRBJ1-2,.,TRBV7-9,TGTGCCAGCAGCTTAAATTATGAGGGCTACACCTTC,CASSLNYEGYTF
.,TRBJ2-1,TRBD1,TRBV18,TGTGCCAGCTCACCAGGGGACAGAAACAATGAGCAGTTCTTC,CASSPGDRNNEQFF
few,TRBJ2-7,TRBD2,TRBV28,TGTGCCAGCAGTTCCCGACGGGAGGGGAACGAGCAGTACTTC,CASSSRREGNEQYF
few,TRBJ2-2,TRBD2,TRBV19,TGTGCCAGTAGTTTTGGTAGCGGGGGCTCGAACACCGGGGAGCTGTTTTTT,CASSFGSGGSNTGELFF
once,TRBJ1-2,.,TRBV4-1,TGCGCCAGCAGGGGAAGTATTAAAGACCGGGCGGGCTATGGCTACACCTTC,CASRGSIKDRAGYGYTF
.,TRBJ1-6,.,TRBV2,TGTGCCAGCAGTGAAGGGCAGTCCATCCCACCCCTCCACTTT,CASSEGQSIPPLHF
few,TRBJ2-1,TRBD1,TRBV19,TGTGCCAGTGGGGGAGACAGGGGAGGCTGGAATGAGCAGTTCTTC,CASGGDRGGWNEQFF
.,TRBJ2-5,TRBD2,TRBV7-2,TGTGCCAGCAGCTTACGGGCTAGCGGGGGTGAGACCCAGTACTTC,CASSLRASGGETQYF
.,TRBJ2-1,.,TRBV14,TGTGCCAGCAGCCAAACGCGAAGGAGCTCCTACAATGAGCAGTTCTTC,CASSQTRRSSYNEQFF
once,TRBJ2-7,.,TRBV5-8,TGTGCCAGCAGCGGCAAAATTGGGGCGGAGAAGAGCTACGAGCAGTACTTC,CASSGKIGAEKSYEQYF
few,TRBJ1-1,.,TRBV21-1,TGTGCCAGCAGCTTCCGCCGACAGGGACCCCTCGACACTGAAGCTTTCTTT,CASSFRRQGPLDTEAFF
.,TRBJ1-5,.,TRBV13,TGTGCCAGCAGCTTGGCGGGACAGCCCCAGCATTTT,CASSLAGQPQHF
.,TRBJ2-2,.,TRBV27,TGTGCCAGCAGTTTAATGGCCACCGGGGAGCTGTTTTTT,CASSLMATGELFF
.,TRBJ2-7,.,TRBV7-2,TGTGCCAGCAGCTTAGACCCCGCTCTTAGCTACGAGCAGTACTTC,CASSLDPALSYEQYF
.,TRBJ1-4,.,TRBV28,TGTGCCAGCACCCGTGGAGGTTCGGGTGAAAAACTGTTTTTT,CASTRGGSGEKLFF
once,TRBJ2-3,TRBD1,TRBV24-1,TGTGCCACCAGTGACCCGGGACAGGGGGTTGTAGATACGCAGTATTTT,CATSDPGQGVVDTQYF
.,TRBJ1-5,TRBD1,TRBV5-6,TGTGCCAGCAGCCAAAAGACAGGGGTTGGAAATCAGCCCCAGCATTTT,CASSQKTGVGNQPQHF
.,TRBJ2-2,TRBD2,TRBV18,TGTGCCAGCTCACCGTCCGGGGGGGCCTTGACCGGGGAGCTGTTTTTT,CASSPSGGALTGELFF
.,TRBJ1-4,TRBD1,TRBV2,TGTGCCAGCAGTCCTCCCGGGACAGGCCTTAATGAAAAACTGTTTTTT,CASSPPGTGLNEKLFF
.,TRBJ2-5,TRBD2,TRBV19,TGTGCCAGTAGTACCCAGGAGCGGGGGGGTCGAGAGACCCAGTACTTC,CASSTQERGGRETQYF
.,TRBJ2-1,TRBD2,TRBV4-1,TGCGCCAGCAGCCAAGGGGGTCCCACAGGACTAGCGGCTAACAATGAGCAGTTCTTC,CASSQGGPTGLAANNEQFF
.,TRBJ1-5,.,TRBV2,TGTGCCAGCCGGAGGGGCGGTCAGCCCCAGCATTTT,CASRRGGQPQHF
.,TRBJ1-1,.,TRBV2,TGTGCCAGCGGAGCAGATATGAACACTGAAGCTTTCTTT,CASGADMNTEAFF
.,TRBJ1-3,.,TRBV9,TGTGCCAGCAGCGTGGGGCAGTCCTCTGGAAACACCATATATTTT,CASSVGQSSGNTIYF
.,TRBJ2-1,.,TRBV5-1,TGCGCCAGCAGCTTGCAGTTTATCGATGAGCAGTTCTTC,CASSLQFIDEQFF
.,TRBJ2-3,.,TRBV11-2,TGTGCCAGCAGCCCACGTACACAGATCACAGATACGCAGTATTTT,CASSPRTQITDTQYF
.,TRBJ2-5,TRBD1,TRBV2,TGTGCCAGCACCCGGACAGGGCTATCACAAGAGACCCAGTACTTC,CASTRTGLSQETQYF
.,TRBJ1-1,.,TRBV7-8,TGTGCCAGCAGCCCAGGAGGTGATTGGTACACTGAAGCTTTCTTT,CASSPGGDWYTEAFF
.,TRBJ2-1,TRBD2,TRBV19,TGTGCCAGTAGTATAGGGGTTAGCGGGGGTCTAAATGAGCAGTTCTTC,CASSIGVSGGLNEQFF
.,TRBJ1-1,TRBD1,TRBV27,TGTGCCAGCAGTTTATACAGGGGGCCTAACATGTTTCAGGGATTTGACACTGAAGCTTTCTTT,CASSLYRGPNMFQGFDTEAFF
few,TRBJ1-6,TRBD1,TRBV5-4,TGTGCCAGCAGCTCCAGGACAGGGAATAATTCACCCCTCCACTTT,CASSSRTGNNSPLHF